This T cell receptor (beta chain) emerged from a study of CD8+CD57+ T cells in acquired aplastic anemia. Study-wide context: About 3 ug was the average amount of DNA from sorted CD4+ and CD8+ cells.

Inclusive of both ends, the CDR3 amounts to 15 amino acids. Germline V gene sequence: CDR1 LNHDA, CDR2 SQIVND (reference sequence). Genomic DNA provided the template from which TCR beta VDJ and CDR3 profiles were obtained. TCRdb reanalysed the reads using MiXCR and keeps one entry per CDR3 protein. The sample includes just over 400,000 distinct CDR3 sequences, 60% to 80% of them seen just once. A remark on this clonotype: Its antigen is undetermined. The CDR3 does not close with the conserved phenylalanine or tryptophan, likely indicating a read error. The DNA is left out, because the CDR3 cannot be placed on it with certainty; the CDR3 is given as TCRdb lists it.

Study observations and caveats: Shared by patients and controls, fewer than 30 CD8+ CDR3s were abundant in patients. Simpson's diversity of CD8+ cells was not significantly different in patients compared with controls.

Sequencing was done on a sample of sorted CD4+, CD8+, or CD8+CD57+ T cells (not recorded which) from PBMCs. This TCR was sampled from a human donor in good health, serving as a control. The rearrangement uses TRBV19 and TRBJ1-5. The CDR3 reads CASSVEARLDQLHLL.